This TCR beta chain stems from a study of blood T cell repertoires in COVID-19. At the level of the study: Both acute and convalescent COVID-19 samples were obtained from the United States, Italy and Spain. The cDNA or gDNA used as material had been derived from T cells, B-cell-depleted T cells, or PBMCs.

As handled by the study authors: By means of reference gene primer amplification, nucleated cell counts were estimated. Libraries were prepared by immunoSEQ multiplex PCR; TCRdb keeps only in-frame clonotypes and omits some of them. V, J and clone size are taken as reported in that table, and D and trimming were inferred from the DNA itself. Of about 310,000 clones in the sample, around 90% were seen once. This CDR3 contains 15 residues. V shed 8 bases and J shed 3 bases, with 14 bases lying between them. CDR1 and CDR2 (germline): MNHEY, SMNVEV (reference sequence). The clonotype comes from a man in his late teens or twenties with active or convalescent COVID-19. The chain couples TRBV27 to TRBJ1-6; no definite D call. The sequenced sample was peripheral blood. CDR3 protein: CASSSFTVYNSPLHF. CDR3 nucleotides: TGTGCCAGCTCCTCCTTTACAGTCTATAATTCACCCCTCCACTTT.